Sequencing of this T cell receptor beta chain was carried out in a study of blood T cell repertoires in COVID-19. The wider study: PBMCs, B-cell-depleted T cells, or T cells provided the cDNA or gDNA that made up the material.

In the original processing: Nucleated cell counts were estimated from reference gene primer amplification. The table came from immunoSEQ multiplex PCR; TCRdb's copy has only in-frame clones and leaves some out. The V and J calls and clone size are taken from that table; D and trimming were inferred from the DNA. The sample shows some 100,000 clones, approximately 87% of them seen only once. Trimming stripped 1 base from V and 0 bases from J, with 7 bases between. The CDR3 length is 16 residues. Germline V lookup: CDR1 LGHNA, CDR2 YNFKEQ. The TCR comes from a human donor with active COVID-19. The donor label of this sample is uncertain. The chain is built from TRBV4-2 and TRBJ2-6, with a possible D match to TRBD2 (5 bases). The specimen sequenced was peripheral blood. The CDR3 DNA follows: TGTGCCAGCAGCCAAGTGGGGAGCTCTGGGGCCAACGTCCTGACTTTC. It yields the protein CASSQVGSSGANVLTF.